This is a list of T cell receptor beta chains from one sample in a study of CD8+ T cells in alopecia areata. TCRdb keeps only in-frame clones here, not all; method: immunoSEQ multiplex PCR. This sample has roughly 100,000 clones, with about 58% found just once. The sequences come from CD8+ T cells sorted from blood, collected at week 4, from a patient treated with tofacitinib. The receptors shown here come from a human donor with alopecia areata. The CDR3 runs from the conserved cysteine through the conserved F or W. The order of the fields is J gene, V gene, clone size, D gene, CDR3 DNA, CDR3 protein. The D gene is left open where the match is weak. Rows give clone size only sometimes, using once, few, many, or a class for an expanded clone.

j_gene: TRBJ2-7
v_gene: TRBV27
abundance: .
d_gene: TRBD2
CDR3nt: TGTGCCAGCAGTCCCAAGGGACTAGCGGTCTACGAGCAGTACTTC
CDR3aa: CASSPKGLAVYEQYF

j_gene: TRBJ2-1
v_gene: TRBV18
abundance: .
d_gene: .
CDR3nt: TGTGCCAGCTCACCCAGCGGAAGCAATGAGCAGTTCTTC
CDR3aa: CASSPSGSNEQFF

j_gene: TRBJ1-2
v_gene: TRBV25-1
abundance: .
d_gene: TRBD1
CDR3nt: TGTGCCAGCAGTGAAATGACCGGGACAGGGAGGTATGGCTACACCTTC
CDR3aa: CASSEMTGTGRYGYTF

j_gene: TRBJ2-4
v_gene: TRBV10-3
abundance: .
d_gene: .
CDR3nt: TGTGCCATCAGCCGGGACACCGAAAACATTCAGTACTTC
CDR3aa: CAISRDTENIQYF

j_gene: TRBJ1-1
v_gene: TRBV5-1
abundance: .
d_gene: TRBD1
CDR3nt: TGCGCCAGCAGCTTGGCGAGGGGGCCGGTCACTGAAGCTTTCTTT
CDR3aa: CASSLARGPVTEAFF

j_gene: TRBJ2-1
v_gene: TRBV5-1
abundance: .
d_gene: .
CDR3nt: TGCGCCAGCAGCTTGGGACTTGCTACCTACAATGAGCAGTTCTTC
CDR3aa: CASSLGLATYNEQFF

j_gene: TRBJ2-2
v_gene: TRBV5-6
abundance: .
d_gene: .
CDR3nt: TGTGCCAGCGGGGGGCCGGGGAACACCGGGGAGCTGTTTTTT
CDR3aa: CASGGPGNTGELFF

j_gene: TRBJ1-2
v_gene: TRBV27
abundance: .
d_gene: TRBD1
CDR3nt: TGTGCCAGCAGTTTATCCCTAGACAGGGGGCGAGGCTACACCTTC
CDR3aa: CASSLSLDRGRGYTF

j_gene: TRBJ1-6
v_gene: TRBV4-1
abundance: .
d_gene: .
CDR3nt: TGCGCCAGCAGCCAAGGGGGTCTTCCCTATAATTCACCCCTCCACTTT
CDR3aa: CASSQGGLPYNSPLHF

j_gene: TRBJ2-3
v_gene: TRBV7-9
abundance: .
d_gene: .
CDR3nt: TGTGCCAGCAGCCCGGGAGACAGTTTAAGCACAGATACGCAGTATTTT
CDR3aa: CASSPGDSLSTDTQYF

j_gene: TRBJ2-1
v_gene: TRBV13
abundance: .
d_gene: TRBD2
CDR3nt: TGTGCCAGCAGCTCGGGGGGTGACATTTACAATGAGCAGTTCTTC
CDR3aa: CASSSGGDIYNEQFF

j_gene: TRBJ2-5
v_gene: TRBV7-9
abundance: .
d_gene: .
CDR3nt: TGTGCCAGCAGCTCCCGGGACGGACAAGAGACCCAGTACTTC
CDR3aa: CASSSRDGQETQYF

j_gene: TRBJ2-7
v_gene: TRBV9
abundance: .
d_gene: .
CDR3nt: TGTGCCAGCAGCGTAGCCCCGGGACCGACCTACGAGCAGTACTTC
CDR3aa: CASSVAPGPTYEQYF

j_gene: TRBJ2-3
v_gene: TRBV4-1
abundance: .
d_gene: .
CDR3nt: TGCGCCAGCAGCCAAGCGTTCCGGGACACAAGCACAGATACGCAGTATTTT
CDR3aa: CASSQAFRDTSTDTQYF

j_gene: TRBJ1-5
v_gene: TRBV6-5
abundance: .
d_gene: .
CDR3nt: TGTGCCAGCAGTTACCGGGATAGCAATCAGCCCCAGCATTTT
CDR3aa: CASSYRDSNQPQHF

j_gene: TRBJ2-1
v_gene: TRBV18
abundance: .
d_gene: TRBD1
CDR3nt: TGTGCCAGCTCCTCATCGCCCCCATTGGGGACAGCCTACAATGAGCAGTTCTTC
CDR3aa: CASSSSPPLGTAYNEQFF

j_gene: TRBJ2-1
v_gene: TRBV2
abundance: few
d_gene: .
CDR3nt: TGTGCCAGCAGAAAAGCTGGGGGTGGAAATGAGCAGTTCTTC
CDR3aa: CASRKAGGGNEQFF

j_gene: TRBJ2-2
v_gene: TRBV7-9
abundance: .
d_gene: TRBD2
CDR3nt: TGTGCCAGCATCATTCAGGGGGCTAGCGGGAGAGAGACCGGGGAGCTGTTTTTT
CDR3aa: CASIIQGASGRETGELFF

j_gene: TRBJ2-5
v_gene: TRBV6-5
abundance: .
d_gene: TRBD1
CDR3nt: TGTGCCAGCAGTTACTCCTTGACAGGGGAGGAGACCCAGTACTTC
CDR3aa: CASSYSLTGEETQYF

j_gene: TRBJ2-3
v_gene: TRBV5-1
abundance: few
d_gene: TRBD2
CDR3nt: TGCGCCAGCAGCAAGGGACTAGCGGGAAGCTACACAGATACGCAGTATTTT
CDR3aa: CASSKGLAGSYTDTQYF

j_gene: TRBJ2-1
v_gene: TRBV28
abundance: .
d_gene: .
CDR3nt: TGTGCCAGCAGTTGGGTTGGCAAGGGAGGCGATGAGCAGTTCTTC
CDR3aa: CASSWVGKGGDEQFF

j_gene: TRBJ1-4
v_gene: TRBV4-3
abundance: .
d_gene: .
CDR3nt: TGCGCCAGCAGCCAAGTTTCCCCGGGAGCAGGAAAACTGTTTTTT
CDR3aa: CASSQVSPGAGKLFF

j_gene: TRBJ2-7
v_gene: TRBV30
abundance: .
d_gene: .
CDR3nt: TGTGCCTGGAGTGTACCCGGGAGTCCCTCCTACGAGCAGTACTTC
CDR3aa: CAWSVPGSPSYEQYF

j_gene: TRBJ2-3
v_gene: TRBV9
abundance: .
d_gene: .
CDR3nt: TGTGCCAGCAGCGGGGCCAGCGGCACAGATACGCAGTATTTT
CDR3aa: CASSGASGTDTQYF

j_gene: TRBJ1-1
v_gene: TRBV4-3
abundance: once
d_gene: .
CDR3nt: TGCGCCAGCAGCCAAGATAGGGGATGGGTGGGGGGCACTGAAGCTTTCTTT
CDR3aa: CASSQDRGWVGGTEAFF

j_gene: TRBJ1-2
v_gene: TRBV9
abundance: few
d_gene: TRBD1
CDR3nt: TGTGCCAGCAGCCGGGGACAGATTGGCTACACCTTC
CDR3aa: CASSRGQIGYTF

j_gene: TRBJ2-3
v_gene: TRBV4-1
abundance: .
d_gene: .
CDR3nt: TGCGCCAGCAGCCAAGAAGGAGATCGAACAGATACGCAGTATTTT
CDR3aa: CASSQEGDRTDTQYF

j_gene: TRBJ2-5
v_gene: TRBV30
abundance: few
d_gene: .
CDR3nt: TGTGCCTGGAGTCTACCGGGACGGAATCAAGAGACCCAGTACTTC
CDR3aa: CAWSLPGRNQETQYF

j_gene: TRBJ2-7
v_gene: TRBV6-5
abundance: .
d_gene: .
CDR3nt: TGTGCCAGCAGTTACTCGATGGGCCTATCCTACGAGCAGTACTTC
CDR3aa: CASSYSMGLSYEQYF

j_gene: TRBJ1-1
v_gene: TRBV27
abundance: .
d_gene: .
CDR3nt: TGTGCCAGCAGTTGGTCAGGGAACACTGAAGCTTTCTTT
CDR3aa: CASSWSGNTEAFF

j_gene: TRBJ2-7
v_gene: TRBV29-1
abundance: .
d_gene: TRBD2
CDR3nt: TGCAGCTACCGCTCGGGGGGATTCGACGAGCAGTACTTC
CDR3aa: CSYRSGGFDEQYF

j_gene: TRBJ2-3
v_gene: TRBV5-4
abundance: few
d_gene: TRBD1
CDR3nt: TGTGCCAGCAGCACGGGACAGGGCGAATTTACAGATACGCAGTATTTT
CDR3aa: CASSTGQGEFTDTQYF

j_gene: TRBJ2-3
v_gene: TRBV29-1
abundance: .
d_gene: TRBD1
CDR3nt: TGCAGCGTTGCGGGACAGGGGGCAGATACGCAGTATTTT
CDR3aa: CSVAGQGADTQYF

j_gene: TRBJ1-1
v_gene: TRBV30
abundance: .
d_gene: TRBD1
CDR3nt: TGTGCCTGGGAGCAGGGGGCCGGCACTGAAGCTTTCTTT
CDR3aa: CAWEQGAGTEAFF

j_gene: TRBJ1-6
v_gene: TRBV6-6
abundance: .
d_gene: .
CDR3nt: TGTGCCAGCAGTCCCCCCGGGAACATGGATTCACCCCTCCACTTT
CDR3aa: CASSPPGNMDSPLHF

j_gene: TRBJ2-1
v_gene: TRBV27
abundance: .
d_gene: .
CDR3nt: TGTGCCAGCAGTTTTGTTCACGCTGAGCAGTTCTTC
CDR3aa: CASSFVHAEQFF

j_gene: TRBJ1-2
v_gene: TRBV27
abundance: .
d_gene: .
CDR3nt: TGTGCCAGCAGTTTTCGAGAGAACTATGGCTACACCTTC
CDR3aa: CASSFRENYGYTF

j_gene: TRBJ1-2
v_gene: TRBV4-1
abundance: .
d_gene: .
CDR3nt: TGCGCCAGCAGCCCCGGGACATTTGGGTGGTGGAACTATGGCTACACCTTC
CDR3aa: CASSPGTFGWWNYGYTF

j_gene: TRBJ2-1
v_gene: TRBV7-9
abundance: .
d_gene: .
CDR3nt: TGTGCCAGCAGCTTATCTATCCAGGCGGATGAGCAGTTCTTC
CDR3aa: CASSLSIQADEQFF

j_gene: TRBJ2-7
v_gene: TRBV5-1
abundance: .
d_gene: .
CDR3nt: TGCGCCAGCAGCCCGGCCGGGACATCAGCCTACGAGCAGTACTTC
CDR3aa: CASSPAGTSAYEQYF

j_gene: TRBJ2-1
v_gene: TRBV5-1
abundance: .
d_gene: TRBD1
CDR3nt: TGCGCCAGTAATTCCGGGACAGGGATGTCTACAAGGGGCAATGAGCAGTTCTTC
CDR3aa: CASNSGTGMSTRGNEQFF

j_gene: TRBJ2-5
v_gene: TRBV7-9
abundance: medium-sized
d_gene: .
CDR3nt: TGTGCCAGCAGCCGAGCCCCGTGGGGGGCCTCGAGGGAGGGAGAGACCCAGTACTTC
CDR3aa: CASSRAPWGASREGETQYF

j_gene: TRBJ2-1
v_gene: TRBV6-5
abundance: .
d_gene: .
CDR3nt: TGTGCCAGCAGTTACTCGTCGGCAGGACCTTACAATGAGCAGTTCTTC
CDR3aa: CASSYSSAGPYNEQFF

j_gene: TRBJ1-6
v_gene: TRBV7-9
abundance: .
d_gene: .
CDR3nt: TGTGCCAGCAGCTTAGGGACCGCCAATAATTCACCCCTCCACTTT
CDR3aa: CASSLGTANNSPLHF

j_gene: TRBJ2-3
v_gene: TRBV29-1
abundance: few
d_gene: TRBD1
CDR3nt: TGCAGCGTTGAAGATGGGCAGGGGGCAGATACGCAGTATTTT
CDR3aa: CSVEDGQGADTQYF

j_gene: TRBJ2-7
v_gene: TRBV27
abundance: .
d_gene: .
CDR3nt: TGTGCCAGCAGTTTATCTTATCAGGGTACCTACGAGCAGTACTTC
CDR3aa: CASSLSYQGTYEQYF

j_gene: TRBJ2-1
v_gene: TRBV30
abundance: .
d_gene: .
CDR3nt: TGTGCCTGGGACGGGCAATCGATTGAGCAGTTCTTC
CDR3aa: CAWDGQSIEQFF

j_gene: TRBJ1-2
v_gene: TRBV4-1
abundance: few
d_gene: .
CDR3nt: TGCGCCAGCAGCCAAGACCCATCTGGGGACTATGGCTACACCTTC
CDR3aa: CASSQDPSGDYGYTF

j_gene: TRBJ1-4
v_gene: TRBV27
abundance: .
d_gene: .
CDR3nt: TGTGCCAGCAGCAAGCGGGGAACTAATGAAAAACTGTTTTTT
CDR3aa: CASSKRGTNEKLFF

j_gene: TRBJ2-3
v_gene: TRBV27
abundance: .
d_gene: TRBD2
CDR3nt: TGTGCCAGCTCTCTCATCCGACAGCGGGGGGCCGATACGCAGTATTTT
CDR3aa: CASSLIRQRGADTQYF

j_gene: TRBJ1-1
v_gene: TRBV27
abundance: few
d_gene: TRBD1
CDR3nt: TGTGCCAGCAGTTTCGTCAGGGGGGATACTGAAGCTTTCTTT
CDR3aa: CASSFVRGDTEAFF

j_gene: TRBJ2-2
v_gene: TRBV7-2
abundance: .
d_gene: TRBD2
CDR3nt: TGTGCCAGCAGCCCGATTTTAGCGGGAGGGCCTCGGGAGCTGTTTTTT
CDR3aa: CASSPILAGGPRELFF

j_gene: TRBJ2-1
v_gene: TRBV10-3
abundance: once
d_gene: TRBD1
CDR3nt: TGTGCCATCAGCGAGAAACAGGGGTACTACAATGAGCAGTTCTTC
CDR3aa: CAISEKQGYYNEQFF

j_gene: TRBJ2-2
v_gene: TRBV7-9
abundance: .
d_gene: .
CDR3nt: TGTGCCAGCAGCCCCAGACAGAACACCGGGGAGCTGTTTTTT
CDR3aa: CASSPRQNTGELFF